These 32 T cell receptor beta chains share one sample of origin, sequenced in a study of T cells after somatic rescue of genetic block. Profiling relied on immunoSEQ multiplex PCR, and the TCRdb table lists in-frame clones only, not all of them. The sample lists about 67,000 clones, 92% seen once, with around 3% in the top ten. Sequenced material: peripheral blood mononuclear cells (PBMCs). These receptor sequences come from a man aged 35 to 55.

The rearrangement uses TRBV7-2 and TRBJ2-7, with D perhaps TRBD2 (6 bases). CDR1 SGHTA and CDR2 FQGNSA come from the germline V gene. The CDR3 contains 17 residues. V lost 2 bases, J lost 3 bases, and 20 bases lay in between. Here the CDR3 DNA reads TGTGCCAGCAGCTTATCGTCTGTTGTCGCGGGGTACTACGAGCAGTACTTC. Translating gives CASSLSSVVAGYYEQYF.

In this sample, this clone turned up once. The V and J genes are TRBV18 and TRBJ2-3; 8 nucleotides align to TRBD1. Germline trimming cut 6 bases from V and 2 bases from J; bases unmatched to any gene: 4. Germline CDR1 KGHSH, CDR2 LQKENI. The CDR3 sequence is 14 residues long. Here the CDR3 DNA reads TGTGCCAGCTCCAGGGGGCCACCCACAGATACGCAGTATTTT. Protein: CASSRGPPTDTQYF. Using reference TRBV18 and TRBJ2-3 for the parts outside the CDR3, the full variable domain is NAGVMQNPRHLVRRRGQEARLRCSPMKGHSHVYWYRQLPEEGLKFMVYLQKENIIDESGMPKERFSAEFPKEGPSILRIQQVVRGDSAAYFCASSRGPPTDTQYFGPGTRLTVL.

The CDR3 DNA is TGTGCCACCAGCGGAACTAGCGGAGGCGGCTATGGTACGCAGTATTTT. It encodes CATSGTSGGGYGTQYF. The chain employs TRBV15 and TRBJ2-3; 8 positions agree with TRBD2. Germline lookup yields CDR1 LNHNV and CDR2 YYDKDF (reference sequence). Trimming took 5 bases from V and 8 from J; bases not matched to a gene: 15. This CDR3 region has 16 residues.

The chain has TRBV7-2 and TRBJ2-7; 13 bases line up with TRBD2. Germline trimming cut 5 bases from V and 2 bases from J; bases unmatched to any gene: 3. This CDR3 is built from 15 residues. The germline V gene has CDR1 SGHTA and CDR2 FQGNSA. The CDR3 region has the DNA TGTGCCAGCAGCCCCGGGACTAGCGGGACCTACGAGCAGTACTTC. It yields the protein CASSPGTSGTYEQYF. The complete variable domain, with remaining parts taken from reference TRBV7-2 and TRBJ2-7, reads GAGVSQSPSNKVTEKGKDVELRCDPISGHTALYWYRQSLGQGLEFLIYFQGNSAPDKSGLPSDRFSAERTGGSVSTLTIQRTQQEDSAVYLCASSPGTSGTYEQYFGPGTRLTVT.

The chain uses TRBV21-1 and TRBJ2-3; TRBD2, the table's D call, lacks a check against the DNA. TRBV21-1 is a pseudogene. The CDR3 contains 14 residues. The CDR3, as DNA: TGTGCCAGCATAGTCCAAGCTAGCACAGATACGCAGTATTTT. As protein: CASIVQASTDTQYF.

This rearrangement joins TRBV6-4 to TRBJ2-6; D perhaps matches TRBD2 (5 bases). The V end lost 8 bases, the J end lost 0 bases, and 17 bases lay between the germline ends. The CDR3 contains 17 residues. Germline CDR1 and CDR2: MRHNA and SNTAGT. Here the CDR3 DNA reads TGTGCCAGCGGGAGTAATAACAGCCCCTCTGGGGCCAACGTCCTGACTTTC. It specifies CASGSNNSPSGANVLTF.

The rearrangement links TRBV11-2 to TRBJ2-3; D is perhaps TRBD2 (7 bases). The CDR3 runs to 12 residues. Trimming removed 6 bases from V and 14 bases from J, with 18 bases in between. The germline V gene encodes CDR1 SGHAT and CDR2 FQNNGV. The CDR3 DNA is TGTGCCAGCAGTCCACTGGGGGGGCGTGTGTATTTT. Translation gives CASSPLGGRVYF. Variable domain in full (rest from reference TRBV11-2 and TRBJ2-3): EAGVAQSPRYKIIEKRQSVAFWCNPISGHATLYWYQQILGQGPKLLIQFQNNGVVDDSQLPKDRFSAERLKGVDSTLKIQPAKLEDSAVYLCASSPLGGRVYFGPGTRLTVL.

This rearrangement joins TRBV27 to TRBJ2-7, with TRBD2 matching over 7 bases. The germline V gene encodes CDR1 MNHEY and CDR2 SMNVEV (reference sequence). V shed 5 bases and J 0 bases; nucleotides not matched to a gene: 4. This CDR3 is built from 14 residues. This chain's CDR3 is CASSQERDSYEQYF. The CDR3 bases are TGTGCCAGCAGTCAAGAGCGGGACTCCTACGAGCAGTACTTC.

This chain joins TRBV7-2 and TRBJ2-5; TRBD2 aligns across 16 bases. The CDR3 extends over 17 amino acids. Germline assignment: CDR1 SGHTA and CDR2 FQGNSA. The V and J ends lost 5 bases and 5 bases, in that order; junction bases with no gene match: 8. CDR3 protein: CASSPGLAGGLGETQYF. Here the CDR3 DNA reads TGTGCCAGCAGCCCGGGACTAGCGGGAGGGCTCGGTGAGACCCAGTACTTC.

The chain uses TRBV6-6 and TRBJ1-1; 9 nucleotides match TRBD1. Germline CDR1 reads MNHNY; CDR2 reads SVGAGI (reference sequence). V was pared by 1 base and J by 4 bases, with 4 bases of the junction left unmatched. The CDR3 contains 15 residues. The DNA of the CDR3 is TGTGCCAGCAGTTACTTTACAGGGGGCGGCACTGAAGCTTTCTTT. Its protein product is CASSYFTGGGTEAFF.

A single count supports this clone. The chain carries TRBV5-6 and TRBJ2-5; possible D gene TRBD1, 5 bases. V was shortened by 1 base and J by 0 bases, with 7 bases between the two germline ends. CDR1 SGHDT and CDR2 YYEEEE come from the germline V gene. CDR3 length: 14 amino acids. In DNA form, the CDR3 reads TGTGCCAGCAGCTTGATAGGGGACCAAGAGACCCAGTACTTC. This encodes CASSLIGDQETQYF.

This chain uses TRBV6-5 with TRBJ1-2, with D tentatively TRBD1 (5 bases). In germline, CDR1 is MNHEY, CDR2 SVGAGI. The length of the CDR3 is 15 residues. V lost 0 bases and J 8 bases, leaving 16 bases between the germline ends. The CDR3 region has the DNA TGTGCCAGCAGTTACTCCGCGGGACGACTAGGAGGCTACACCTTC. It yields the protein CASSYSAGRLGGYTF.

V is TRBV28 and J is TRBJ1-4, with D perhaps TRBD1 (5 bases). The germline CDR1 and CDR2 sequences are MDHEN and SYDVKM. V was cut by 6 bases and J by 0 bases, with 14 bases left in between. The length of the CDR3 is 16 residues. DNA of the CDR3: TGTGCCAGCAGCGAGCCCCCCAGGGCAACTAATGAAAAACTGTTTTTT. Encoded protein: CASSEPPRATNEKLFF.

J is TRBJ2-5 and V is TRBV7-6; 8 bases align to TRBD2. This CDR3 contains 19 residues. V dropped 2 bases and J dropped 3; count of bases not matched to a gene: 17. The germline V gene has CDR1 SGHVS and CDR2 FNYEAQ. The CDR3 spells CASSLWLAGGKGAKETQYF. The CDR3 coding sequence is TGTGCCAGCAGCTTATGGCTAGCGGGTGGGAAAGGGGCCAAAGAGACCCAGTACTTC.

This chain uses TRBV7-6 with TRBJ2-5, with no clear D. Deletions cut 5 bases from V and 4 bases from J, with 5 bases between. Germline-derived CDR1 and CDR2 are SGHVS and FNYEAQ. CDR3 length: 11 residues. CDR3 protein: CASSQRETQYF. The CDR3 DNA is TGTGCCAGCAGCCAAAGAGAGACCCAGTACTTC.

The chain links TRBV11-2 to TRBJ2-1, with 8 bases fitting TRBD2. The CDR3 spans 15 residues. Germline trimming cut 3 bases from V and 3 bases from J; bases unmatched to any gene: 4. Germline loops: CDR1 SGHAT, CDR2 FQNNGV. CDR3: CASSFLSGSYNEQFF. Written as DNA, the CDR3 is TGTGCCAGCAGCTTCCTGAGCGGGAGCTACAATGAGCAGTTCTTC.

This clone was observed a single time. This chain connects TRBV7-9 to TRBJ2-2; 7 nucleotides align to TRBD1. Germline V CDR1 and CDR2: SEHNR, FQNEAQ (reference sequence). Trimming cost V 4 bases and J 4 bases; bases outside gene matches: 9. The CDR3 is 16 residues long. As DNA, the CDR3 is TGTGCCAGCAGCTCCCGGGACAGTGCCTCCACCGGGGAGCTGTTTTTT. Translating it yields CASSSRDSASTGELFF. The variable domain in full, with the rest retrieved from reference TRBV7-9 and TRBJ2-2, is DTGVSQNPRHKITKRGQNVTFRCDPISEHNRLYWYRQTLGQGPEFLTYFQNEAQLEKSRLLSDRFSAERPKGSFSTLEIQRTEQGDSAMYLCASSSRDSASTGELFFGEGSRLTVL.

The chain is built from TRBV6-5 and TRBJ1-4; possibly TRBD1 for D (6 bases). CDR3 length: 13 amino acids. Germline values: CDR1 MNHEY, CDR2 SVGAGI. Trimming took off 6 bases at V and 17 bases at J, with 22 bases between the two ends. The CDR3 loop is CASSLKQGHSLFF. CDR3 DNA sequence: TGTGCCAGCAGCCTGAAACAGGGCCATAGTTTATTTTTT.

This rearrangement joins TRBV30 to TRBJ1-6; D is unclear. Germline CDR1 GTSNPN, CDR2 SVGIG (reference sequence). The V end was cut by 0 bases, the J end by 4 bases, with 22 bases between. The CDR3 runs to 19 residues. The CDR3 reads CAWSVLRRGIEGYNSPLHF. The CDR3 coding sequence is TGTGCCTGGAGTGTACTCAGACGGGGAATCGAGGGTTATAATTCACCCCTCCACTTT.

This chain connects TRBV6-1 to TRBJ1-5, with D possibly matching TRBD1 (5 bases). The CDR3 sequence is 16 residues long. The V and J ends lost 2 bases and 3 bases respectively, with 14 bases between them. Germline-derived CDR1 and CDR2 are MNHNS and SASEGT. DNA for the CDR3: TGTGCCAGCAGTGAATGGGCCGGGACCGCCAATCAGCCCCAGCATTTT. This encodes CASSEWAGTANQPQHF.

This clone was seen a handful of times. CDR3 DNA: TGTGCTAGTGGTTTGGTAATCCCGGGGCCAGGGGGCATCGCGTTTGGCTACACCTTC. Amino acids: CASGLVIPGPGGIAFGYTF. The rearrangement joins TRBV12-5 to TRBJ1-2; 8 bases align to TRBD1. The CDR3 covers 19 residues. V lost 0 bases and J lost 7; bases outside the gene matches: 19. Germline lookup yields CDR1 LGHNT and CDR2 FRNRAP.

This rearrangement joins TRBV5-1 to TRBJ1-4, with 10 bases matching TRBD1. The J segment lost 4 bases and the V segment lost 4 bases, leaving 13 bases of the junction unmatched. Germline CDR1 and CDR2: SGHRS and YFSETQ. The CDR3 sequence is 18 residues long. The CDR3 here is CASSTGQGGRLSNEKLFF. For the CDR3, the DNA is TGCGCCAGCAGCACCGGACAGGGGGGACGATTAAGTAATGAAAAACTGTTTTTT.

The rearrangement joins TRBV11-2 to TRBJ2-3; D is unresolved. This CDR3 contains 16 residues. The germline gives CDR1 SGHAT, CDR2 FQNNGV. The V gene lost 1 base and the J gene lost 2 bases, with 13 bases spanning the gap. The CDR3 DNA is TGTGCCAGCAGCTTAGTGGACCTTCTATTCACAGATACGCAGTATTTT. This sequence encodes CASSLVDLLFTDTQYF.

The rearrangement joins TRBV5-6 to TRBJ2-7; D is undetermined. Germline CDR1 SGHDT, CDR2 YYEEEE. This CDR3 has 13 residues. Trimming left V 1 base short and J 7 bases short, with 12 bases between. The CDR3 reads CASSLLASGEQYF. The CDR3 DNA sequence: TGTGCCAGCAGCTTGTTGGCATCCGGGGAGCAGTACTTC.

The J gene is TRBJ1-1, the V gene TRBV9, with TRBD1 as a possible D gene (6 bases). The CDR3 length is 15 residues. CDR1 SGDLS and CDR2 YYNGEE come from the germline V gene. V was shortened by 0 bases and J by 2 bases, with 11 bases between the two germline ends. The CDR3 DNA sequence: TGTGCCAGCAGCGTAGTGAGGACAGCAAACACTGAAGCTTTCTTT. It translates to CASSVVRTANTEAFF.

The V call is TRBV30, the J call TRBJ1-5; D uncertain. Germline CDR1 GTSNPN, CDR2 SVGIG (reference sequence). The CDR3 covers 12 residues. V was clipped by 5 bases and J by 7 bases, with 12 bases between them. CDR3 DNA sequence: TGTGCCTGGGGCGGAGGCTTACAGCCCCAGCATTTT. Translating it yields CAWGGGLQPQHF.

The V gene is TRBV9, the J gene TRBJ2-7; D may be TRBD1 (5 bases). The germline V gene has CDR1 SGDLS and CDR2 YYNGEE. This CDR3 spans 12 amino acids. Trimming stripped 3 bases from V and 4 bases from J, with 8 bases between. CDR3 in DNA: TGTGCCAGCAGCGCCCAGGGTTACGAGCAGTACTTC. Encoded protein: CASSAQGYEQYF.

With regard to this clone: Within the sample, other DNA sequences also encode this same CDR3. The chain recombines TRBV7-8 with TRBJ2-7, with a possible D match to TRBD1 (5 bases). Trimming shortened V by 2 bases and J by 0 bases, and 11 bases separated the two germline ends. Per the germline V gene, CDR1 is SGHVS and CDR2 is FQNEAQ. This CDR3 is 15 amino acids long. CDR3 DNA: TGTGCCAGCAGCTTACATCAGGGTCCCTCCTACGAGCAGTACTTC. It encodes CASSLHQGPSYEQYF.

V and J are TRBV7-9 and TRBJ1-1; no clear D gene. Trimming left V 6 bases short and J 5 bases short, with 10 bases between. The CDR3 contains 12 residues. From germline, CDR1 is SEHNR and CDR2 FQNEAQ (reference sequence). The CDR3 is CASRGRETEAFF. The CDR3, as DNA: TGTGCCAGCAGGGGGAGGGAGACTGAAGCTTTCTTT.

The rearrangement joins TRBV11-3 to TRBJ2-2; 8 bases are shared with TRBD2. The CDR3 spans 14 residues. Germline V gene data show CDR1 as SGHNT and CDR2 as YENEEA. The V gene end was trimmed by 5 bases and the J gene end by 4 bases; junction bases not matched to a gene: 3. CDR3 residues: CASSPGGGTGELFF. For the CDR3, the DNA is TGTGCCAGCAGCCCCGGGGGGGGCACCGGGGAGCTGTTTTTT. The full variable domain, with the rest looked up from reference TRBV11-3 and TRBJ2-2, is EAGVVQSPRYKIIEKKQPVAFWCNPISGHNTLYWYLQNLGQGPELLIRYENEEAVDDSQLPKDRFSAERLKGVDSTLKIQPAELGDSAVYLCASSPGGGTGELFFGEGSRLTVL.

The chain is built from TRBV11-2 and TRBJ1-5; unclear D gene. Germline V lookup: CDR1 SGHAT, CDR2 FQNNGV. V shed 0 bases and J shed 11 bases, with 11 bases lying between them. CDR3 length equals 13 residues. CDR3 residues: CASSLDRSDSQHF. Here the CDR3 DNA reads TGTGCCAGCAGCTTAGACCGGTCGGACTCCCAGCATTTT.

This sequence joins TRBV6-1 and TRBJ1-5; D is possibly TRBD1 (6 bases). Looked up from germline, CDR1 is MNHNS and CDR2 is SASEGT. V dropped 7 bases and J dropped 7 bases, with 14 bases sitting between them. The CDR3 consists of 13 residues. The DNA for the CDR3 is TGTGCCAGCAAATGGGGGCGAGAACAGCCCCAGCATTTT. Translating it yields CASKWGREQPQHF.